This is a list of T cell receptor beta chains from one sample in a study of regulatory T cells in long-lasting Graves disease. TCRdb independently ran MiXCR on the multiplex PCR reads; one entry per CDR3 protein. Counted here are approximately 300,000 distinct CDR3 sequences, 15% to 20% occurring once; the ten biggest clones make up about two fifths. Sequences were derived from peripheral blood mononuclear cells (PBMCs), sampled at new diagnosis, from a patient treated with antithyroid drugs. Every receptor here comes from a female donor with Graves disease. The CDR3 runs from the conserved cysteine through the conserved F or W. The order of the fields is clone size, J gene, D gene, V gene, CDR3 protein, CDR3 DNA. A D gene is named only where the DNA matches it firmly. A row's size may be missing; if present it is once, few, many or a size class.

many | TRBJ2-3 | TRBD2 | TRBV5-1 | CASKTSGRTLTQYF | TGCGCCAGCAAGACTAGCGGGAGAACTCTTACGCAGTATTTT
many | TRBJ2-3 | NA | TRBV11-2 | CASSFSLRAPDTQYF | TGTGCCAGCAGCTTTTCCCTAAGGGCGCCAGATACGCAGTATTTT
many | TRBJ1-2 | TRBD1 | TRBV12-3/TRBV12-4 | CASSFGTGGGYTF | TGTGCCAGCAGTTTTGGGACAGGGGGCGGCTACACCTTC
many | TRBJ2-1 | NA | TRBV7-8 | CASSLNHVNEQFF | TGTGCCAGCAGCTTAAATCACGTCAATGAGCAGTTCTTC
NA | TRBJ2-7 | TRBD1 | TRBV5-1 | CASSPRTGASYEQYF | TGCGCCAGCAGCCCCAGGACAGGGGCCTCCTACGAGCAGTACTTC
many | TRBJ2-1 | NA | TRBV3-1 | CASSIGTVHNEQFF | TGTGCCAGCAGTATTGGGACGGTCCACAATGAGCAGTTCTTC
few | TRBJ2-2 | TRBD1 | TRBV18 | CASSRTQGIGELFF | TGTGCCAGCTCACGAACACAGGGGATCGGGGAGCTGTTTTTT
many | TRBJ1-4 | TRBD1 | TRBV20-1 | CSARDLGQEGLFF | TGCAGTGCTAGAGATCTCGGACAGGAGGGACTGTTTTTT
many | TRBJ2-5 | NA | TRBV2 | CASKATSTGQETQYF | TGTGCCAGCAAAGCAACCTCGACAGGCCAAGAGACCCAGTACTTC
NA | TRBJ1-3 | NA | TRBV20-1 | CSVRPPAGNTIYF | TGCAGTGTTAGGCCCCCGGCTGGAAACACCATATATTTT
many | TRBJ1-1 | TRBD1 | TRBV2 | CASIALDRGYEAFF | TGTGCCAGCATCGCGTTGGACAGGGGGTATGAAGCTTTCTTT
few | TRBJ2-7 | NA | TRBV10-2 | CASGNRNSYEQYF | TGCGCCAGCGGGAACAGGAACTCCTACGAGCAGTACTTC
many | TRBJ2-7 | TRBD1 | TRBV24-1 | CATSLTGGYEQYF | TGTGCCACCAGCCTTACAGGGGGGTACGAGCAGTACTTC
NA | TRBJ2-7 | TRBD1 | TRBV20-1 | CSAPTGEFTSEQYF | TGCAGTGCTCCAACAGGGGAGTTTACCAGCGAGCAGTACTTC
NA | TRBJ2-2 | TRBD2 | TRBV19 | CASTAGGPTGELFF | TGTGCCAGTACTGCGGGGGGCCCCACCGGGGAGCTGTTTTTT
few | TRBJ1-4 | TRBD1 | TRBV7-9 | CASSLQGEFNEKLFF | TGTGCCAGCAGCTTACAGGGGGAGTTTAATGAAAAACTGTTTTTT
many | TRBJ2-1 | TRBD1 | TRBV2 | CASTSTSGQGLTNEQFF | TGTGCCAGCACCAGCACCTCCGGACAGGGGTTAACGAATGAGCAGTTCTTC
few | TRBJ1-1 | NA | TRBV19 | CASSIGGVLNTEAFF | TGTGCCAGTAGTATAGGGGGGGTCCTGAACACTGAAGCTTTCTTT
NA | TRBJ2-6 | NA | TRBV30 | CASEGLEANVLTF | TGTGCCTCGGAGGGACTGGAGGCCAACGTCCTGACTTTC
many | TRBJ2-3 | TRBD2 | TRBV20-1 | CSARDRGRSSTDTQYF | TGCAGTGCTAGAGATCGCGGGAGGAGTAGCACAGATACGCAGTATTTT
NA | TRBJ2-1 | TRBD2 | TRBV2 | CASSAESGRSKNEQFF | TGTGCCAGCAGTGCGGAAAGCGGGAGGTCAAAAAATGAGCAGTTCTTC
NA | TRBJ1-5 | TRBD1 | TRBV30 | CAWRRQGYSNQPQHF | TGTGCCTGGAGAAGACAGGGGTATAGCAATCAGCCCCAGCATTTT
few | TRBJ2-1 | NA | TRBV20-1 | CSASLGAGEQFF | TGCAGTGCTAGTCTAGGGGCCGGTGAGCAGTTCTTC
NA | TRBJ2-1 | TRBD2 | TRBV6-1 | CASSPRLAASNEQFF | TGTGCCAGCAGCCCAAGACTAGCGGCTTCCAATGAGCAGTTCTTC
many | TRBJ1-5 | NA | TRBV12-3/TRBV12-4 | CASSLEEPIKSNQPQHF | TGTGCCAGCAGTTTAGAGGAACCAATAAAGAGCAATCAGCCCCAGCATTTT
many | TRBJ2-5 | NA | TRBV7-9 | CASSLFPQGQETQYF | TGTGCCAGCAGCTTATTCCCACAGGGCCAAGAGACCCAGTACTTC
many | TRBJ1-5 | NA | TRBV5-5 | CASSFTVQDQPQHF | TGTGCCAGCAGCTTCACAGTTCAGGATCAGCCCCAGCATTTT